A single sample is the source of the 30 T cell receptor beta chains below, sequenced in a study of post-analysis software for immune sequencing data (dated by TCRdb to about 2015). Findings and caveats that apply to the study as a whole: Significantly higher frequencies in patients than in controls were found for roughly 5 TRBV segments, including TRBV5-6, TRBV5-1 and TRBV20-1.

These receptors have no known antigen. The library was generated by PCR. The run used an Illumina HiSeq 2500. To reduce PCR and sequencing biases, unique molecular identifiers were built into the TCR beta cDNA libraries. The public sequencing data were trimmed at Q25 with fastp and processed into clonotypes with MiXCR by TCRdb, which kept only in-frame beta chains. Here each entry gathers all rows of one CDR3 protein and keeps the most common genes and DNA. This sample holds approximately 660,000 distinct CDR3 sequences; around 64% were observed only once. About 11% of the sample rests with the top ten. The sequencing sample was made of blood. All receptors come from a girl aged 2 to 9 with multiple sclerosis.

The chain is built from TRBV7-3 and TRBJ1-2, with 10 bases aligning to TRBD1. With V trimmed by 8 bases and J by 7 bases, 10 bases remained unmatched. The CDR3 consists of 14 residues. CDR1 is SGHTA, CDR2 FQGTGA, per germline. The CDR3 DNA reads TGTGCCAGCGGAGAAGGGACAGGGGTCGCTGGCTACACCTTC. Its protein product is CASGEGTGVAGYTF. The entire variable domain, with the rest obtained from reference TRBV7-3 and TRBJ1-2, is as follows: GAGVSQTPSNKVTEKGKYVELRCDPISGHTALYWYRQSLGQGPEFLIYFQGTGAADDSGLPNDRFFAVRPEGSVSTLKIQRTERGDSAVYLCASGEGTGVAGYTFGSGTRLTVV.

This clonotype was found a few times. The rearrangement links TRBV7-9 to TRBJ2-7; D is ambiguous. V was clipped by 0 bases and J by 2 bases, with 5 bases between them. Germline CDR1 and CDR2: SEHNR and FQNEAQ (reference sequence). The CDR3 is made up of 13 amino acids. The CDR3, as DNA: TGTGCCAGCAGCTTAGCGGACGCCTACGAGCAGTACTTC. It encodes CASSLADAYEQYF.

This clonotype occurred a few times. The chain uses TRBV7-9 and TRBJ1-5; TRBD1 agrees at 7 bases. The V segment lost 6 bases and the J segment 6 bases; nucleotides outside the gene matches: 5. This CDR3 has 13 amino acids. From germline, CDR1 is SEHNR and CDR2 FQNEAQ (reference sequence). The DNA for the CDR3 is TGTGCCAGCAGTACAGGGGCAGGTCAGCCCCAGCATTTT. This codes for CASSTGAGQPQHF.

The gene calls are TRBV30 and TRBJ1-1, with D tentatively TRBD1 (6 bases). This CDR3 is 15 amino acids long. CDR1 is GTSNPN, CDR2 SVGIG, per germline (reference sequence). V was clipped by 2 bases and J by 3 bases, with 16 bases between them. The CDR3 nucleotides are TGTGCCTGGAGTTTCCGTTGGCAGGGGTACACTGAAGCTTTCTTT. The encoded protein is CAWSFRWQGYTEAFF.

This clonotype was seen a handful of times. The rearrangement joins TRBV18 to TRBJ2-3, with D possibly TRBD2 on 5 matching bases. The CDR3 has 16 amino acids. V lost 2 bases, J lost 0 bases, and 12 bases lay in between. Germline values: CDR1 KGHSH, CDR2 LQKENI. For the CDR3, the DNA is TGTGCCAGCTCACCAATTGAGGGCCCAAGCACAGATACGCAGTATTTT. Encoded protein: CASSPIEGPSTDTQYF.

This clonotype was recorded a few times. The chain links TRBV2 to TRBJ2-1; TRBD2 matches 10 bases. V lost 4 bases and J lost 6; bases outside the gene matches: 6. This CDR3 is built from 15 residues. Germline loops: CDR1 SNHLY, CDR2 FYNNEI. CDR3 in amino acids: CASSGTSGVGNEQFF. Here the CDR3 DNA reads TGTGCCAGCAGTGGGACTAGCGGCGTAGGCAATGAGCAGTTCTTC.

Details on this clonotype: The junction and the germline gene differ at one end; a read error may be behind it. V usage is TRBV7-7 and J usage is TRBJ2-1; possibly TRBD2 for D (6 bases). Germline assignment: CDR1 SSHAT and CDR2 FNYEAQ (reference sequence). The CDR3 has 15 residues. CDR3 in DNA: TGTGCTAGCAGCTTAGGAGCTAGCGTATACAATGAGCAGTTCTTC. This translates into CASSLGASVYNEQFF.

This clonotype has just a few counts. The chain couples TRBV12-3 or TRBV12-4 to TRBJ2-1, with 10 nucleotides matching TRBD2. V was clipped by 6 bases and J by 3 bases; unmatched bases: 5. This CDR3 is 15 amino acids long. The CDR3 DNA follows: TGTGCCAGCAGCTTCACTAGCGGGGTCTACAATGAGCAGTTCTTC. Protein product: CASSFTSGVYNEQFF.

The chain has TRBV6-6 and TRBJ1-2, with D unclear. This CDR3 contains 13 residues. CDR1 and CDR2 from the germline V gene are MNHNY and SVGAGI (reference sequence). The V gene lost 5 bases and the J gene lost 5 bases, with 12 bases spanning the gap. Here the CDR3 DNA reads TGTGCCAGCAGTACCCAGGACGGATATGGCTACACCTTC. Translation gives CASSTQDGYGYTF.

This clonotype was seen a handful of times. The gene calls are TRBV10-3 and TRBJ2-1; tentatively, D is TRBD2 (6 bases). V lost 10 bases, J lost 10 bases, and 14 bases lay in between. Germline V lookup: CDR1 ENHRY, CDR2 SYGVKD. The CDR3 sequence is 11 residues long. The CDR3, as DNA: TGTGCCACGGGGGAAACTAGGGAGCAGTTCTTC. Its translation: CATGETREQFF.

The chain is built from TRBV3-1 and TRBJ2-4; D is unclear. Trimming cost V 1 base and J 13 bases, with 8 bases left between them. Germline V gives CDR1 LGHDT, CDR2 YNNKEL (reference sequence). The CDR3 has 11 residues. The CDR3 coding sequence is TGTGCCAGCAGCCAAGTCCAGGAGCAGTACTTC. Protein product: CASSQVQEQYF.

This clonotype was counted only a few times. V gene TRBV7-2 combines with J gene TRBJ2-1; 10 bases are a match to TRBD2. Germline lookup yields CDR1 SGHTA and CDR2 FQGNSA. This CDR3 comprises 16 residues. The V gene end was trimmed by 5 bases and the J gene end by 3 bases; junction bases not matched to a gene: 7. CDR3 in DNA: TGTGCCAGCAGCCAACTACTAGCGGGGCTCTACAATGAGCAGTTCTTC. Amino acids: CASSQLLAGLYNEQFF.

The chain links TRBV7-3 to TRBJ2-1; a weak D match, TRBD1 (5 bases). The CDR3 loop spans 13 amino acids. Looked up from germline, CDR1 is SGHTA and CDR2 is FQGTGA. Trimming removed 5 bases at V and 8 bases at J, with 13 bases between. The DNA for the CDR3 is TGTGCCAGCAGCCGTAACGCAGGGTATGAGCAGTTCTTC. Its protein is CASSRNAGYEQFF.

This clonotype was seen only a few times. In nucleotides, the CDR3 is TGTGCCACCTCCCTCCAGGGATGGGAGACCCAGTACTTC. This translates into CATSLQGWETQYF. The rearrangement joins TRBV24-1 to TRBJ2-5, with D possibly matching TRBD1 (5 bases). Deletions cut 9 bases from V and 5 bases from J, with 15 bases between. The CDR3 consists of 13 residues. CDR1 and CDR2 (germline): KGHDR, SFDVKD.

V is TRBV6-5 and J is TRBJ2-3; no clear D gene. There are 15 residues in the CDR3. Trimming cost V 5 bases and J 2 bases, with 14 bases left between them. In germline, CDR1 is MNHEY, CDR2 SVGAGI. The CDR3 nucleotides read TGTGCCAGCAGTGGACGGCCCCTGCCCACAGATACGCAGTATTTT. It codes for CASSGRPLPTDTQYF.

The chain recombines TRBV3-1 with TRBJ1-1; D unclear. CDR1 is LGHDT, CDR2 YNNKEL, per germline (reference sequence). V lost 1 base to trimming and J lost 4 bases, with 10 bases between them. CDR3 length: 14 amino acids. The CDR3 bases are TGTGCCAGCAGCCAAGCCCCAGGTGGCACTGAAGCTTTCTTT. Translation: CASSQAPGGTEAFF.

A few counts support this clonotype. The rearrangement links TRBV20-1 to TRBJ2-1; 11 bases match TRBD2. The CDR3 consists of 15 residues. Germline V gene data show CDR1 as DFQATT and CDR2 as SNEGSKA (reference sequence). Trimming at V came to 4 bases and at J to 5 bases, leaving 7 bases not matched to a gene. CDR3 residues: CSAMGGTSGDNEQFF. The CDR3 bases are TGCAGTGCTATGGGAGGGACTAGCGGCGACAATGAGCAGTTCTTC.

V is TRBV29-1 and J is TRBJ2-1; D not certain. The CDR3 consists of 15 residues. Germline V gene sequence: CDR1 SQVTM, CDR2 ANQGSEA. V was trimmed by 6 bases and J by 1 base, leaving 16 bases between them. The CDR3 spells CSVVTGRKSYNEQFF. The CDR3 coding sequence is TGCAGCGTCGTGACTGGTCGGAAGTCCTACAATGAGCAGTTCTTC.

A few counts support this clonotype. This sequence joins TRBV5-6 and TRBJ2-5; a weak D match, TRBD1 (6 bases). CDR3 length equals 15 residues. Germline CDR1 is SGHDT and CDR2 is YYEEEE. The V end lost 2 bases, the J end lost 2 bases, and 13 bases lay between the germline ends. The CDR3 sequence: CASSFWGPQQETQYF. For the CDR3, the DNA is TGTGCCAGCAGCTTCTGGGGGCCCCAACAAGAGACCCAGTACTTC. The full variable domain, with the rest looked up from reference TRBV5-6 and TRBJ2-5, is DAGVTQSPTHLIKTRGQQVTLRCSPKSGHDTVSWYQQALGQGPQFIFQYYEEEERQRGNFPDRFSGHQFPNYSSELNVNALLLGDSALYLCASSFWGPQQETQYFGPGTRLLVL.

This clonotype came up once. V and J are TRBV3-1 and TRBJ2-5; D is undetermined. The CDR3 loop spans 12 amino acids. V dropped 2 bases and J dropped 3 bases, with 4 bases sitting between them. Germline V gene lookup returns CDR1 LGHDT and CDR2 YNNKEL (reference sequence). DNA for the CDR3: TGTGCCAGCAGCCAAATAGAAGAGACCCAGTACTTC. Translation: CASSQIEETQYF.

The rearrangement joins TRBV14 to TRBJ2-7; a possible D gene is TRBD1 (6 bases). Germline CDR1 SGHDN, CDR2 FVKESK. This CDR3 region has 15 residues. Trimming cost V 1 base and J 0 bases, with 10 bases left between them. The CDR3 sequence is CASSQATGFSYEQYF. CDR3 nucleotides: TGTGCCAGCAGCCAAGCGACAGGATTCTCCTACGAGCAGTACTTC.

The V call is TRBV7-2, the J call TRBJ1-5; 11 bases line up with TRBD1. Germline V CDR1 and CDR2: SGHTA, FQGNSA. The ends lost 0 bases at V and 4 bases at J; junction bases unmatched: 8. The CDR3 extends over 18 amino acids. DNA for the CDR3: TGTGCCAGCAGCTTAGCGCTCCCGGGACAGGGGGGGAATCAGCCCCAGCATTTT. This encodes CASSLALPGQGGNQPQHF. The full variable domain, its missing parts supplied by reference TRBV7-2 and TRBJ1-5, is GAGVSQSPSNKVTEKGKDVELRCDPISGHTALYWYRQSLGQGLEFLIYFQGNSAPDKSGLPSDRFSAERTGGSVSTLTIQRTQQEDSAVYLCASSLALPGQGGNQPQHFGDGTRLSIL.

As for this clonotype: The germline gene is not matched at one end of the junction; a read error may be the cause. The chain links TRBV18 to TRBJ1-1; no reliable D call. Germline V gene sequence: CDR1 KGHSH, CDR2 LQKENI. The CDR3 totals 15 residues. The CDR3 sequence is CANSPSSGVDTEAFF. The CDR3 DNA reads TGTGCCAACTCACCATCGAGTGGGGTGGACACTGAAGCTTTCTTT.

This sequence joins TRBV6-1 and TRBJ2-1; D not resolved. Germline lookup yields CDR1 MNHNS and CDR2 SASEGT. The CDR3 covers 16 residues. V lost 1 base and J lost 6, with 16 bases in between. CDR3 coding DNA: TGTGCCAGCAGTGAAGTCGCTCGTCGTACAATCAATGAGCAGTTCTTC. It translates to CASSEVARRTINEQFF.

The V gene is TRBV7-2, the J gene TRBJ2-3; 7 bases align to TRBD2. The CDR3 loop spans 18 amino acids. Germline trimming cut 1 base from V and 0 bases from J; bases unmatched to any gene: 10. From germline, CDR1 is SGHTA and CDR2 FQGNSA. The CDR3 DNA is TGTGCCAGCAGCTTAGTCCTCTCGGGGGGTCCTAGCACAGATACGCAGTATTTT. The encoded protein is CASSLVLSGGPSTDTQYF. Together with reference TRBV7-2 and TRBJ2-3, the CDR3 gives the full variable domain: GAGVSQSPSNKVTEKGKDVELRCDPISGHTALYWYRQSLGQGLEFLIYFQGNSAPDKSGLPSDRFSAERTGGSVSTLTIQRTQQEDSAVYLCASSLVLSGGPSTDTQYFGPGTRLTVL.

The CDR3 DNA sequence: TGTGCCATCCGCTACGATAGCAATCAGCCCCAGCATTTT. Amino acid sequence: CAIRYDSNQPQHF. The chain couples TRBV10-3 to TRBJ1-5; D is undetermined. Germline CDR1 reads ENHRY; CDR2 reads SYGVKD. This CDR3 contains 13 residues. Trimming removed 8 bases from V and 0 bases from J, with 8 bases in between.

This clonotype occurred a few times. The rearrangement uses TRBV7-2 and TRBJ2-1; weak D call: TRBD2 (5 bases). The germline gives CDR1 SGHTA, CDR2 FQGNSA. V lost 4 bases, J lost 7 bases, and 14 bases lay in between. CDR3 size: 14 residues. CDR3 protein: CASSSRTSVNEQFF. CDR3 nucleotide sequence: TGTGCCAGCAGCTCCCGGACTTCGGTAAATGAGCAGTTCTTC.

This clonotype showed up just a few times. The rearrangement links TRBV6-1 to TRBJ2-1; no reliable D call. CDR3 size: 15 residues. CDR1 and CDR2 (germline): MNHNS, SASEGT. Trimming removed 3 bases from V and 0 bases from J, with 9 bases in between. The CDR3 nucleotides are TGTGCCAGCAGTGAGACGATATTCTCCTACAATGAGCAGTTCTTC. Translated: CASSETIFSYNEQFF.

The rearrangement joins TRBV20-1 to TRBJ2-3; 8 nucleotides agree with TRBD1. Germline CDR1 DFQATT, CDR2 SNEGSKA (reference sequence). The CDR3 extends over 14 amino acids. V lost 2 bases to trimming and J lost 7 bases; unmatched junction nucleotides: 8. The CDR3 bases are TGCAGTGCTAGACCCGCAGGGGGCTGGAATACGCAGTATTTT. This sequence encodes CSARPAGGWNTQYF.

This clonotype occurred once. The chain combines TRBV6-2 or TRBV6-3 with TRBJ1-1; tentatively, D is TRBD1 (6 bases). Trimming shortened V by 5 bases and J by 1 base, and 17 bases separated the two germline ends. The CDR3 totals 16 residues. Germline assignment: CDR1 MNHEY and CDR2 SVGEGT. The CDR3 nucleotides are TGTGCCAGCAGTCCAAACCTGGGACACACGAACACTGAAGCTTTCTTT. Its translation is CASSPNLGHTNTEAFF.